The present T cell receptor (beta chain) was sequenced within a study of blood T cell repertoires in COVID-19 (dated by TCRdb to about 2020). Study-level background: Samples from collaborators originated in the United States, Italy and Spain and spanned both the acute and convalescent phases of COVID-19. The material from the prospective study consisted of cDNA or gDNA derived from T cells, B-cell-depleted T cells, or PBMCs. The dataset comprised deeply sampled blood TCRbeta repertoires from subjects exposed to, actively infected with, or recovered from COVID-19. A freely available public database, intended as a resource for researchers studying the immune response to SARS-CoV-2, is where the repertoires were released. The samples were drawn from two sources: the first 160 participants of the ongoing ImmuneRACE study, and 1,000 to 1,500 subjects contributed by 6 global collaborators. The sample metadata nearly always contained a de-identified subject ID, COVID-19 status, age in years and sex. Where available, HLA class I and class II types were obtained from metadata supplied by the sample provider rather than from assay-based typing.

The investigation overall reported the following: Clinical and demographic metadata were provided uncurated, with the amount varying by source and participant.

Trimming takes 6 bases from V and 4 bases from J, and the germline ends sit 21 bases apart. CDR1 MNHNY and CDR2 SVGAGI are derived from the germline V gene (reference sequence). Counted from cysteine to phenylalanine, this CDR3 has 16 amino acids. CDR3 DNA is the only sequence kept; it has 48 bases, read in frame from the first base. Collaborating institutions collected whole blood in K2EDTA tubes following their own protocols. Collaborator samples were shipped for TCRbeta analysis as frozen whole blood, isolated PBMCs, or DNA extracted from either sample type. Note on this clone: Its antigen specificity is not known. No qualities accompany the bases; no much larger clone lies one base away.

The immunoSEQ Assay, a bias-controlled multiplex PCR, was used to amplify TCRbeta CDR3 regions from genomic DNA. The authors' analysis ran thus. Nucleated cell counts per sample were estimated from amplification of reference gene primers within the assay. To quantify the absolute abundance of each unique TCRbeta CDR3 rearrangement, sequence reads were collapsed and filtered. Productive Simpson clonality was computed per sample as the square root of Simpson's diversity index over productive rearrangements. The source is immuneACCESS, and TCRdb retained only in-frame sequences with V and J called. Part of the clones is not carried over; for the studies checked, unresolved V genes explain less than half of this, and the remainder is unexplained. The V and J calls and clone size are taken from that table; D and trimming were inferred from the DNA. Within this sample are 250,000 to 350,000 clones, with roughly 87% of them counted one time only. More than 7.5% of the sample is held by the ten biggest clonotypes.

The rearranged segments are TRBV6-6 and TRBJ1-2, and TRBD1 may be the D gene, going by 6 matching bases. The TCR sequence derives from a man between 18 and 35 years old with active or convalescent COVID-19. What was sequenced was peripheral blood. The DNA is TGTGCCAGCAGAAGGAGGGGGGAGGGGAAGATCTATGGCTACACCTTC. This sequence encodes CASRRRGEGKIYGYTF.